Listed below are T cell receptor beta chains from one sample, sequenced in a study of T cell responses to AZD1222 COVID-19 vaccine. Sequencing was performed with immunoSEQ multiplex PCR; in TCRdb, only in-frame clones are kept and a portion is missing. The data hold around 140,000 clones, with about 82% observed a single time. The sample in question was peripheral blood, obtained 28 days after the second dose of the MenACWY control vaccine. Receptors originate from an adult who received the MenACWY meningococcal vaccine as a control. CDR3s include the opening cysteine and the closing phenylalanine or tryptophan. The D gene is left open where the match is weak. A clone size is listed for some rows: how often the clone was seen (once, few, many), or a class if it is expanded.

D,V,size,J,DNA,CDR3
TRBD2,TRBV6-5,.,TRBJ2-1,TGTGCCAGCACCCTCCCTAGCGGTTCCTACAATGAGCAGTTCTTC,CASTLPSGSYNEQFF
TRBD1,TRBV5-1,.,TRBJ2-7,TGCGCCAGCAGCTCGAAATGGGACAGGGGCGAGCAGTACTTC,CASSSKWDRGEQYF
TRBD1,TRBV25-1,.,TRBJ2-5,TGTGCCAGCAGTGAATATGCAGGGGGCGAGTTGTACTTC,CASSEYAGGELYF
.,TRBV29-1,.,TRBJ1-1,TGCAGCGTCAACAGGGACGGCACTGAAGCTTTCTTT,CSVNRDGTEAFF
.,TRBV9,once,TRBJ1-1,TGTGCCAGCAGCGTAGAGTCCAGAGGGGCCGAAGCTTTCTTT,CASSVESRGAEAFF
.,TRBV7-2,.,TRBJ1-2,TGTGCCAGCAGCTTAGAGGGGCTTGGGAGGGGCTACACCTTC,CASSLEGLGRGYTF
.,TRBV5-5,.,TRBJ1-4,TGTGCCAGCAGCTTGACAGAGAATGAAAAACTGTTTTTT,CASSLTENEKLFF
TRBD1,TRBV19,.,TRBJ1-5,TGTGCCAGTAGTGAGGACAGGGGCCGAAATCAGCCCCAGCATTTT,CASSEDRGRNQPQHF
.,TRBV19,few,TRBJ2-3,TGTGCCAGTAGTCAGGGGGGGCGGGTTACGCAGTATTTT,CASSQGGRVTQYF
.,TRBV11-2,.,TRBJ2-1,TGTGCCAGCAGCTTTACATCGACCCTACAGTTCTTC,CASSFTSTLQFF
TRBD2,TRBV7-2,.,TRBJ2-7,TGTGCCAGCAGCTTAAGGGGAGGTTGGAGCGGGAGTTACGAGCAGTACTTC,CASSLRGGWSGSYEQYF
.,TRBV19,.,TRBJ1-3,TGTGCCAGTAGTATAATAGGGGCTGGAAACACCATATATTTT,CASSIIGAGNTIYF
TRBD1,TRBV11-2,.,TRBJ1-6,TGTGCCAGCAGCTTAGATCGACAGGGTTTATGGTCACCCCTCCACTTT,CASSLDRQGLWSPLHF
.,TRBV25-1,.,TRBJ1-2,TGTGCCAGCAGTGAATCCCCAAACAAGGACTATGGCTACACCTTC,CASSESPNKDYGYTF
TRBD2,TRBV29-1,.,TRBJ2-2,TGCAGCGTTACCACTAGCGGGGGGACCGGGGAGCTGTTTTTT,CSVTTSGGTGELFF
.,TRBV7-9,.,TRBJ2-1,TGTGCCAGCAGCTTTTCAGGGCAGTCCGGTGAGTTCTTC,CASSFSGQSGEFF
.,TRBV11-2,few,TRBJ2-2,TGTGCCAGCAGCTCCTACGGCACCGGGGAGCTGTTTTTT,CASSSYGTGELFF
TRBD1,TRBV3-1/TRBV3-2,.,TRBJ1-6,TGTGCCAGCACCTCAACGGACAGGGAAGGATCACCCCTCCACTTT,CASTSTDREGSPLHF
.,TRBV4-1,few,TRBJ1-1,TGCGCCAGCAGCCATAATTCTGGACAGCGGATCATGAACACTGAAGCTTTCTTT,CASSHNSGQRIMNTEAFF
.,TRBV19,.,TRBJ1-3,TGTGCCAGTAGAAGCGGTCCGGGTGTCTCTGGAAACACCATATATTTT,CASRSGPGVSGNTIYF
TRBD1,TRBV11-2,.,TRBJ2-2,TGTGCCAGCAGCTTAGATCAGGGGGCGCTTCGGGGCACCGGGGAGCTGTTTTTT,CASSLDQGALRGTGELFF
TRBD2,TRBV27,.,TRBJ2-7,TGTGCCAGCAAACCGGGACTAGCGTACGAGCAGTACTTC,CASKPGLAYEQYF
TRBD1,TRBV25-1,.,TRBJ1-5,TGTGCCAGCAGTGACCCGACAGGGTCCCAGCCCCAGCATTTT,CASSDPTGSQPQHF
TRBD1,TRBV24-1,.,TRBJ2-5,TGTGCCACCAGCACAGGGGGCAGGGAGACCCAGTACTTC,CATSTGGRETQYF
.,TRBV27,medium-sized,TRBJ1-4,TGTGCCAGCGCTTGGGGCCCCGGCGCTGAAAAACTGTTTTTT,CASAWGPGAEKLFF
TRBD2,TRBV7-2,once,TRBJ2-7,TGTGCCAGCAGCTTAGGGTCGACGGGAGGGGGCTACGAGCAGTACTTC,CASSLGSTGGGYEQYF
.,TRBV6-2/TRBV6-3,.,TRBJ2-7,TGTGCCAGCAGTTTAGGACGGGAGCAGTACTTC,CASSLGREQYF
.,TRBV27,.,TRBJ1-2,TGTGCCAGCAGTTTGCAACAAGGAGTCTATGGCTACACCTTC,CASSLQQGVYGYTF
.,TRBV15,.,TRBJ2-1,TGTGCCACCAGCAGGGACGGAGTCTCCTACAATGAGCAGTTCTTC,CATSRDGVSYNEQFF
.,TRBV3-1/TRBV3-2,.,TRBJ1-2,TGTGCCAGCAGCCAAGCTACCTATGGCTACACCTTC,CASSQATYGYTF
.,TRBV6-5,.,TRBJ1-1,TGTGCCAGCAGTTACTGGTTGAACACTGAAGCTTTCTTT,CASSYWLNTEAFF
TRBD1,TRBV28,once,TRBJ1-5,TGTGCCAGCAGTACTTGGACAGGGGGCTCTCACTATAGCAATCAGCCCCAGCATTTT,CASSTWTGGSHYSNQPQHF
TRBD1,TRBV9,.,TRBJ1-4,TGTGCCAGCAGCGTAGTGGGACAGGGAGGGAATGAAAAACTGTTTTTT,CASSVVGQGGNEKLFF
TRBD1,TRBV3-1/TRBV3-2,.,TRBJ1-5,TGTGCCAGCAGCCAGATTCAGGGGGGCAATCAGCCCCAGCATTTT,CASSQIQGGNQPQHF
TRBD2,TRBV4-2,few,TRBJ2-3,TGTGCCAGCACAGCGGGGGGAAGCACAGATACGCAGTATTTT,CASTAGGSTDTQYF
.,TRBV19,.,TRBJ1-4,TGTGCCAGTAGTATTCCCCGGACTCATGAAAAACTGTTTTTT,CASSIPRTHEKLFF
.,TRBV19,.,TRBJ1-3,TGTGCCAGTAGTTGGGGATCGAGAGGAAACACCATATATTTT,CASSWGSRGNTIYF
TRBD1,TRBV9,.,TRBJ1-2,TGTGCCAGCAGCCGAATTGGACAGGGGTTTAGCTATGGCTACACCTTC,CASSRIGQGFSYGYTF
.,TRBV4-3,once,TRBJ1-2,TGCGCCAGCAGCCAATCCATACAGAATAATGGCTACACCTTC,CASSQSIQNNGYTF
.,TRBV19,.,TRBJ1-5,TGTGCCAGTAGTCCTCAGGGCGGCTCAGGGCAGCCCCAGCATTTT,CASSPQGGSGQPQHF
TRBD2,TRBV29-1,.,TRBJ2-1,TGCAGCGTCGTTCTTTGGACTAGCGGCTACAATGAGCAGTTCTTC,CSVVLWTSGYNEQFF
.,TRBV5-1,.,TRBJ2-2,TGCGCCAGCCGTGGGGGTCAGGGCATCACCGGGGAGCTGTTTTTT,CASRGGQGITGELFF
TRBD1,TRBV11-3,few,TRBJ2-2,TGTGCCAGCAGCGTGGGACAGGGGCTATCGAACACCGGGGAGCTGTTTTTT,CASSVGQGLSNTGELFF
TRBD1,TRBV28,.,TRBJ1-2,TGTGCCAGCAGTCCGCGGACAGGGCTCTATGGCTACACCTTC,CASSPRTGLYGYTF
.,TRBV19,.,TRBJ2-7,TGTGCCAGTAGGTTCGGCCCCGAGCAGTACTTC,CASRFGPEQYF